These T cell receptor beta chains were read from a single sample in a study of blood T cell repertoires in COVID-19. TCRdb's table, derived via immunoSEQ multiplex PCR, lists solely in-frame clones and lacks some. The table has about 440,000 clones, 90% seen once. The sequenced sample consisted of PBMCs or T cells enriched from blood (not recorded which). Every receptor here comes from a man between 18 and 35 years old who had recovered from COVID-19. CDR3s include the opening cysteine and the closing phenylalanine or tryptophan. D genes are given only for firm matches. Part of the rows lack a size; the others show once, few, many or a class for expanded clones.

v_call: TRBV12-3/TRBV12-4
clone_size: NA
d_call: TRBD1
j_call: TRBJ2-3
cdr3_aa: CASSRGQADTQYF
cdr3_nt: TGTGCCAGCAGTCGAGGACAGGCAGATACGCAGTATTTT

v_call: TRBV5-5
clone_size: NA
d_call: TRBD1
j_call: TRBJ1-1
cdr3_aa: CASSPRTGQGNTEAFF
cdr3_nt: TGTGCCAGCAGCCCCCGGACAGGGCAAGGGAACACTGAAGCTTTCTTT

v_call: TRBV6-9
clone_size: NA
d_call: TRBD2
j_call: TRBJ2-3
cdr3_aa: CASSYGQREGTQYF
cdr3_nt: TGTGCCAGCAGTTACGGGCAGCGGGAAGGTACGCAGTATTTT

v_call: TRBV29-1
clone_size: NA
d_call: TRBD1
j_call: TRBJ1-5
cdr3_aa: CSVLQGAGQPQHF
cdr3_nt: TGCAGCGTTTTACAGGGGGCAGGTCAGCCCCAGCATTTT

v_call: TRBV7-8
clone_size: few
d_call: TRBD1
j_call: TRBJ1-1
cdr3_aa: CASSQGTAHNEAFF
cdr3_nt: TGTGCCAGCAGCCAGGGGACAGCCCACAATGAAGCTTTCTTT

v_call: TRBV12-3/TRBV12-4
clone_size: once
d_call: NA
j_call: TRBJ1-1
cdr3_aa: CASSMLGETEAFF
cdr3_nt: TGTGCCAGCAGTATGCTAGGTGAGACTGAAGCTTTCTTT

v_call: TRBV12-5
clone_size: NA
d_call: NA
j_call: TRBJ1-1
cdr3_aa: CASGLELNPGRKNTEAFF
cdr3_nt: TGTGCTAGTGGTTTGGAACTGAATCCGGGAAGGAAGAACACTGAAGCTTTCTTT

v_call: TRBV5-8
clone_size: NA
d_call: TRBD1
j_call: TRBJ1-1
cdr3_aa: CASSLGAGGSAEAFF
cdr3_nt: TGTGCCAGCAGCTTGGGAGCAGGGGGATCCGCTGAAGCTTTCTTT

v_call: TRBV3-1/TRBV3-2
clone_size: NA
d_call: NA
j_call: TRBJ1-5
cdr3_aa: CASSQGLQSNQPQHF
cdr3_nt: TGTGCCAGCAGCCAAGGACTGCAGAGCAATCAGCCCCAGCATTTT

v_call: TRBV10-2
clone_size: NA
d_call: TRBD1
j_call: TRBJ1-1
cdr3_aa: CASSESGTVTEAFF
cdr3_nt: TGCGCCAGCAGTGAGTCCGGGACAGTCACTGAAGCTTTCTTT

v_call: TRBV6-5
clone_size: few
d_call: TRBD1
j_call: TRBJ1-5
cdr3_aa: CASRDRDNQPQHF
cdr3_nt: TGTGCCAGCAGGGACAGGGACAATCAGCCCCAGCATTTT

v_call: TRBV19
clone_size: NA
d_call: NA
j_call: TRBJ1-2
cdr3_aa: CASSSLPAGPRYGYTF
cdr3_nt: TGTGCCAGTAGTTCCCTTCCTGCGGGACCGCGGTACGGCTACACCTTC

v_call: TRBV6-2/TRBV6-3
clone_size: few
d_call: TRBD2
j_call: TRBJ2-1
cdr3_aa: CASSLRGTSYNEQFF
cdr3_nt: TGTGCCAGCAGTCTGCGGGGGACTTCCTACAATGAGCAGTTCTTC

v_call: TRBV3-1/TRBV3-2
clone_size: NA
d_call: NA
j_call: TRBJ2-3
cdr3_aa: CASSVSQGDTQYF
cdr3_nt: TGTGCCAGCAGCGTCAGTCAGGGAGATACGCAGTATTTT

v_call: TRBV5-5
clone_size: NA
d_call: TRBD2
j_call: TRBJ2-7
cdr3_aa: CASSFPGLAGGREQYF
cdr3_nt: TGTGCCAGCAGCTTTCCGGGACTAGCGGGAGGACGGGAGCAGTACTTC

v_call: TRBV23-1
clone_size: NA
d_call: TRBD1
j_call: TRBJ2-7
cdr3_aa: CASSRRSTGIGIYEQYF
cdr3_nt: TGCGCCAGCAGTCGCCGCTCGACAGGGATCGGTATCTACGAGCAGTACTTC

v_call: TRBV12-3/TRBV12-4
clone_size: NA
d_call: NA
j_call: TRBJ1-1
cdr3_aa: CASSQRDNLAFF
cdr3_nt: TGTGCCAGCAGTCAAAGGGACAATTTAGCTTTCTTT

v_call: TRBV24-1
clone_size: NA
d_call: TRBD1
j_call: TRBJ2-2
cdr3_aa: CATSDPGQGGVGELFF
cdr3_nt: TGTGCCACCAGTGACCCGGGACAGGGGGGGGTCGGGGAGCTGTTTTTT

v_call: TRBV19
clone_size: NA
d_call: NA
j_call: TRBJ2-1
cdr3_aa: CASKASYNEQFF
cdr3_nt: TGTGCCAGTAAAGCATCCTACAATGAGCAGTTCTTC

v_call: TRBV3-1/TRBV3-2
clone_size: NA
d_call: TRBD1
j_call: TRBJ1-1
cdr3_aa: CASSRQGAGNTEAFF
cdr3_nt: TGTGCCAGCAGTCGACAGGGGGCTGGGAACACTGAAGCTTTCTTT

v_call: TRBV5-1
clone_size: NA
d_call: TRBD2
j_call: TRBJ2-7
cdr3_aa: CASSLVAGRTYEQYF
cdr3_nt: TGCGCCAGCAGCTTGGTAGCGGGGAGGACCTACGAGCAGTACTTC

v_call: TRBV6-5
clone_size: NA
d_call: TRBD2
j_call: TRBJ2-3
cdr3_aa: CASRAGGRNTQYF
cdr3_nt: TGTGCCAGCAGGGCGGGGGGGCGAAATACGCAGTATTTT

v_call: TRBV2
clone_size: NA
d_call: TRBD1
j_call: TRBJ1-6
cdr3_aa: CASKESRGQAVHF
cdr3_nt: TGTGCCAGCAAAGAGAGCCGCGGACAGGCCGTCCACTTT

v_call: TRBV10-1
clone_size: NA
d_call: NA
j_call: TRBJ1-4
cdr3_aa: CASSENRATGKLFF
cdr3_nt: TGCGCCAGCAGTGAGAACCGCGCCACAGGAAAACTGTTTTTT

v_call: TRBV7-2
clone_size: NA
d_call: NA
j_call: TRBJ1-3
cdr3_aa: CASSLVYFGLVAGNTIYF
cdr3_nt: TGTGCCAGCAGCTTAGTGTATTTTGGTTTAGTCGCTGGAAACACCATATATTTT

v_call: TRBV30
clone_size: NA
d_call: TRBD1
j_call: TRBJ1-4
cdr3_aa: CAWSEAQTGSGEKLFF
cdr3_nt: TGTGCCTGGAGTGAGGCCCAGACAGGGTCGGGGGAAAAACTGTTTTTT

v_call: TRBV18
clone_size: NA
d_call: NA
j_call: TRBJ1-2
cdr3_aa: CASSPVVSQGSYGYTF
cdr3_nt: TGTGCCAGCTCACCAGTTGTCTCGCAGGGAAGTTACGGCTACACCTTC